The 10 T cell receptor beta chains given below trace back to one sample, sequenced in a study of T cell responses to AZD1222 COVID-19 vaccine. Sequenced by immunoSEQ multiplex PCR; TCRdb stores in-frame clones only, minus some. The data hold 110,000 to 150,000 clones, with approximately 92% observed a single time. The input for sequencing was peripheral blood, taken on day 0 of AZD1222 vaccination. Receptors were obtained from an adult in good health.

The rearrangement uses TRBV23-1 and TRBJ2-2; maybe TRBD1 (5 bases). TRBV23-1 belongs to the ORF category, with a function that is uncertain. The CDR3 has 14 amino acids. Trimming stripped 5 bases from V and 0 bases from J, with 7 bases between. In DNA form, the CDR3 reads TGCGCCAGCAGTGGGGCACCGAACACCGGGGAGCTGTTTTTT. This encodes CASSGAPNTGELFF.

This clone was counted a single time. The chain joins TRBV28 to TRBJ1-5; D not certain. V was cut by 1 base and J by 3 bases, with 7 bases left in between. Germline lookup yields CDR1 MDHEN and CDR2 SYDVKM. This CDR3 has 14 residues. CDR3 sequence: CASSLSRSNQPQHF. CDR3 DNA sequence: TGTGCCAGCAGTTTATCACGTTCCAATCAGCCCCAGCATTTT.

This sequence joins TRBV4-2 and TRBJ1-2; the D gene is possibly TRBD1 (6 bases). Trimming took off 1 base at V and 6 bases at J, with 12 bases between the two ends. Germline V lookup: CDR1 LGHNA, CDR2 YNFKEQ. CDR3 length: 14 amino acids. CDR3 DNA: TGTGCCAGCAGCCAAGCGGACAGATTCGATGGCTACACCTTC. Its protein is CASSQADRFDGYTF.

The chain employs TRBV5-1 and TRBJ1-5; D not certain. V was pared by 4 bases and J by 6 bases, with 17 bases between. This CDR3 has 15 amino acids. Germline V lookup: CDR1 SGHRS, CDR2 YFSETQ. CDR3: CASSPDVDPSQPQHF. CDR3 nucleotides: TGCGCCAGCAGCCCCGATGTAGACCCAAGTCAGCCCCAGCATTTT.

The rearrangement links TRBV4-1 to TRBJ1-1, with D perhaps matching TRBD1 (5 bases). V lost 3 bases, J lost 0 bases, and 20 bases lay in between. CDR3 length equals 18 residues. In germline, CDR1 is MGHRA, CDR2 YSYEKL. As DNA, the CDR3 is TGCGCCAGCAGCCATTTCTTTGTCCCGGGAGGGGTGAACACTGAAGCTTTCTTT. This encodes CASSHFFVPGGVNTEAFF.

The chain couples TRBV2 to TRBJ2-1; 12 bases fit TRBD2. Germline V gives CDR1 SNHLY, CDR2 FYNNEI. V trimming: 6 bases; J trimming: 3 bases; junction bases outside the gene matches: 6. There are 16 residues in the CDR3. The CDR3 spells CASSELAGGLYNEQFF. DNA of the CDR3: TGTGCCAGCAGCGAACTAGCGGGAGGTCTCTACAATGAGCAGTTCTTC.

The V gene is TRBV7-7, the J gene TRBJ2-3; possibly TRBD2 for D (5 bases). V gave up 7 bases and J gave up 6 bases, with 14 bases separating them. CDR1 SSHAT and CDR2 FNYEAQ come from the germline V gene (reference sequence). This CDR3 is 13 amino acids long. The CDR3, as DNA: TGTGCCAGCAAGCGGCTAGGCTCGGATACGCAGTATTTT. It yields the protein CASKRLGSDTQYF.

The chain uses TRBV19 and TRBJ1-5; the match to TRBD1 covers 7 bases. This CDR3 spans 15 amino acids. V lost 6 bases, J lost 3 bases, and 8 bases stayed unmatched. Germline values: CDR1 LNHDA, CDR2 SQIVND (reference sequence). CDR3 region: CASRSGQAYNQPQHF. DNA for the CDR3: TGTGCCAGTAGATCCGGACAGGCTTACAATCAGCCCCAGCATTTT.

The CDR3 nucleotides are TGTGCCAATGCGGAGGGGGCCCCGATAGAACTGTTTTTT. It translates to CANAEGAPIELFF. The rearrangement links TRBV5-3 to TRBJ1-4, with TRBD1 identical over 7 bases. TRBV5-3 is an ORF, with its function uncertain. V was clipped by 9 bases and J by 12 bases; unmatched bases: 14. The CDR3 extends over 13 amino acids.

This chain connects TRBV9 to TRBJ2-3; D unclear. V dropped 0 bases and J dropped 3 bases, with 17 bases sitting between them. The CDR3 has 17 amino acids. The germline V gene has CDR1 SGDLS and CDR2 YYNGEE. The CDR3 region has the DNA TGTGCCAGCAGCGTAGACCCTCAGGCGATAGGAACAGATACGCAGTATTTT. As protein: CASSVDPQAIGTDTQYF.